These T cell receptor beta chains were read from a single sample in a study of chemoradiotherapy in HPV16-positive cancers. Using immunoSEQ multiplex PCR, the repertoire was profiled, and TCRdb retains in-frame clones only, with some absent. Here the sample spans 10,000 or so clones, about 80% being singletons. The sample here was tumor tissue, taken from a patient who underwent chemoradiotherapy. The receptors originated from a human donor with HPV-associated anogenital cancer. Each CDR3 is given without its conserved first and last residue. Fields, in order: J gene, V gene, CDR3 protein.

TRBJ1-1	TRBV2	ASSEAGLTTEAF